This TCR beta chain was retrieved from a study of blood T cell repertoires in COVID-19. Study-level background: Nucleic acid was either cDNA or gDNA, and it came from T cells, B-cell-depleted T cells, or PBMCs.

This CDR3 spans 12 amino acids. Germline CDR1 is LGHNT and CDR2 is FRNRAP. V was pared by 6 bases and J by 6 bases, with 2 bases of the junction left unmatched. Under the authors' procedure: Amplification from reference gene primers served as the basis for estimated nucleated cell counts. Method: immunoSEQ multiplex PCR; TCRdb's copy keeps in-frame clones and lacks some. V and J calls and clone size are copied from that table; D and trimming were computed from the DNA. Altogether about 260,000 clones are present, about 88% being singletons, with the ten largest covering less than 5%. This TCR derives from a man in his sixties who had recovered from COVID-19. Sequencing was done on a sample of peripheral blood. V and J are TRBV12-5 and TRBJ2-1, with TRBD2 identical over 7 bases. The CDR3 protein is CASGGGSNEQFF. In DNA form, the CDR3 reads TGTGCTAGTGGGGGAGGGAGCAATGAGCAGTTCTTC.